These 27 T cell receptor beta chains came from one sample sequenced in a study of cytomegalovirus exposure and HLA in healthy donors. 13 Jbeta primers and 60 Vbeta primers were used for the PCR. Method: immunoSEQ multiplex PCR; TCRdb's copy keeps in-frame clones and lacks some. The sample yields about 65,000 clones, roughly 78% seen once. The sample comprised PBMCs. The origin of the receptors is a woman between 25 and 40 years old in good health and CMV-seronegative.

This rearrangement joins TRBV7-9 to TRBJ2-7, with 7 bases identical to TRBD2. The CDR3 length is 16 residues. The junction had 5 bases not matched to a gene; V was cut back by 0 bases and J by 0 bases. Looked up from germline, CDR1 is SEHNR and CDR2 is FQNEAQ (reference sequence). This chain's CDR3 is CASSLAASGPSYEQYF. The CDR3 DNA is TGTGCCAGCAGCTTAGCCGCTAGCGGCCCCTCCTACGAGCAGTACTTC.

The chain employs TRBV27 and TRBJ1-5; D is ambiguous. Germline loops: CDR1 MNHEY, CDR2 SMNVEV (reference sequence). Trimming stripped 6 bases from V and 4 bases from J, with 10 bases between. This CDR3 comprises 13 residues. CDR3 loop: CASSGRENQPQHF. In DNA form, the CDR3 reads TGTGCCAGCAGCGGACGGGAAAATCAGCCCCAGCATTTT.

The chain combines TRBV7-8 with TRBJ2-7; D is undetermined. With 5 bases removed from V and 4 bases from J, the gap between germline ends came to 9 bases. The CDR3 spans 12 residues. Germline V gene data show CDR1 as SGHVS and CDR2 as FQNEAQ. The CDR3 reads CASSLLDYEQYF. CDR3 bases: TGTGCCAGCAGCCTACTCGATTACGAGCAGTACTTC.

J is TRBJ1-4 and V is TRBV10-1; 8 bases line up with TRBD1. CDR1 and CDR2 (germline): WNHNN, SYGVQD (reference sequence). J gave up 5 bases and V 3 bases, and 8 bases lay outside the gene matches. The CDR3 length is 16 residues. The CDR3 here is CASSEGQGRRNEKLFF. The CDR3 DNA reads TGCGCCAGCAGTGAAGGACAGGGAAGGAGGAATGAAAAACTGTTTTTT.

The chain joins TRBV15 to TRBJ2-5, with D unclear. V shed 0 bases and J shed 6 bases, with 11 bases lying between them. Germline-derived CDR1 and CDR2 are LNHNV and YYDKDF (reference sequence). The CDR3 loop spans 14 amino acids. CDR3 in amino acids: CATSRDGSLKTQYF. The CDR3 nucleotides are TGTGCCACCAGCAGAGATGGTAGCTTAAAGACCCAGTACTTC. The entire variable domain, with the rest obtained from reference TRBV15 and TRBJ2-5, is as follows: DAMVIQNPRYQVTQFGKPVTLSCSQTLNHNVMYWYQQKSSQAPKLLFHYYDKDFNNEADTPDNFQSRRPNTSFCFLDIRSPGLGDTAMYLCATSRDGSLKTQYFGPGTRLLVL.

This chain joins TRBV7-9 and TRBJ2-5; 10 bases match TRBD1. Germline CDR1 reads SEHNR; CDR2 reads FQNEAQ (reference sequence). The CDR3 is 15 amino acids. The J segment lost 7 bases and the V segment lost 5 bases, leaving 10 bases of the junction unmatched. The CDR3 DNA sequence: TGTGCCAGCAGCAAAGGACAGGGGGTGTCAGTGACCCAGTACTTC. It translates to CASSKGQGVSVTQYF.

V and J are TRBV6-6 and TRBJ1-1, with D maybe TRBD1 (5 bases). Germline values: CDR1 MNHNY, CDR2 SVGAGI (reference sequence). CDR3 length: 12 amino acids. V lost 5 bases, J lost 6 bases, and 10 bases lay in between. The CDR3: CASSETVPEAFF. CDR3 nucleotides: TGTGCCAGCAGTGAGACAGTACCTGAAGCTTTCTTT.

The chain joins TRBV10-1 to TRBJ1-4; D is undetermined. This CDR3 spans 14 amino acids. Germline V CDR1 and CDR2: WNHNN, SYGVQD (reference sequence). Trimming left V 5 bases short and J 4 bases short, with 11 bases between. The CDR3 DNA reads TGCGCCAGCAGTATTGTGAGATTTAATGAAAAACTGTTTTTT. Translating gives CASSIVRFNEKLFF.

This clone has just one count. The chain links TRBV30 to TRBJ2-1; TRBD2 is a possible D gene (5 bases). Germline assignment: CDR1 GTSNPN and CDR2 SVGIG (reference sequence). The CDR3 spans 12 residues. V was pared by 2 bases and J by 4 bases, with 6 bases between. CDR3 protein: CAWSLAYNEQFF. The CDR3 coding sequence is TGTGCCTGGAGTTTAGCGTACAATGAGCAGTTCTTC.

The chain is built from TRBV30 and TRBJ1-2; 7 bases line up with TRBD1. This CDR3 contains 13 residues. Germline loops: CDR1 GTSNPN, CDR2 SVGIG (reference sequence). The junction had 8 bases not matched to a gene; V was cut back by 2 bases and J by 8 bases. CDR3 in DNA: TGTGCCTGGAGTCCCGGGACAGAAAGAGGCTACACCTTC. This gives the protein CAWSPGTERGYTF.

This rearrangement joins TRBV7-2 to TRBJ1-1; maybe TRBD1 (5 bases). From germline, CDR1 is SGHTA and CDR2 FQGNSA. CDR3 length: 13 amino acids. Trimming stripped 2 bases from V and 10 bases from J, with 14 bases between. CDR3 sequence (DNA): TGTGCCAGCAGCTTACCCGACAGACTTTCAGCTTTCTTT. Protein sequence: CASSLPDRLSAFF.

This chain's CDR3 is CAWSRFGQGTYEQYF. CDR3 in DNA: TGTGCCTGGAGTCGCTTTGGACAGGGGACCTACGAGCAGTACTTC. The chain employs TRBV30 and TRBJ2-7; 9 bases match TRBD1. The CDR3 runs 15 residues. Germline CDR1 is GTSNPN and CDR2 is SVGIG (reference sequence). Unmatched junction bases numbered 7, after V lost 2 bases and J lost 2 bases.

The rearrangement uses TRBV7-9 and TRBJ1-5; D is unclear. V was trimmed by 5 bases and J by 4 bases, leaving 12 bases between them. Germline CDR1 and CDR2: SEHNR and FQNEAQ (reference sequence). The CDR3 covers 14 residues. In nucleotides, the CDR3 is TGTGCCAGCAGCCCTGGCGCGGCTAATCAGCCCCAGCATTTT. This sequence encodes CASSPGAANQPQHF.

This chain connects TRBV6-5 to TRBJ2-1; 9 bases agree with TRBD2. This CDR3 is 15 amino acids long. CDR1 and CDR2 from the germline V gene are MNHEY and SVGAGI. J lost 1 base, V lost 5 bases, and 3 bases had no gene match. CDR3 sequence: CASSNLAGSYNEQFF. The CDR3 coding sequence is TGTGCCAGCAGTAATCTAGCGGGATCCTACAATGAGCAGTTCTTC.

This clone has just a few counts. The chain is built from TRBV4-3 and TRBJ2-7, with D perhaps TRBD1 (6 bases). The CDR3 has 14 amino acids. V lost 3 bases to trimming and J lost 0 bases, with 9 bases between them. Germline assignment: CDR1 LGHNA and CDR2 YSLEER. In DNA form, the CDR3 reads TGCGCCAGCAGCCAGGGGGCCCTCTCCTACGAGCAGTACTTC. Translating gives CASSQGALSYEQYF.

This chain connects TRBV7-9 to TRBJ1-6; 7 bases agree with TRBD1. Germline CDR1 is SEHNR and CDR2 is FQNEAQ (reference sequence). This CDR3 is 15 amino acids long. V was clipped by 5 bases and J by 7 bases; unmatched bases: 8. The CDR3 loop is CASSPPGTANSPLHF. CDR3 bases: TGTGCCAGCAGCCCACCCGGGACAGCCAATTCACCCCTCCACTTT.

The chain uses TRBV2 and TRBJ2-1, with D maybe TRBD2 (6 bases). The CDR3 is made up of 16 amino acids. Trimming shortened V by 3 bases and J by 0 bases, and 12 bases separated the two germline ends. Looked up from germline, CDR1 is SNHLY and CDR2 is FYNNEI. The CDR3 protein is CASSDRVGGSYNEQFF. Written as DNA, the CDR3 is TGTGCCAGCAGTGATCGGGTGGGGGGCTCCTACAATGAGCAGTTCTTC.

This clone showed up just once. V is TRBV7-9 and J is TRBJ1-5; D is undetermined. Germline lookup yields CDR1 SEHNR and CDR2 FQNEAQ (reference sequence). Trimming took 5 bases from V and 6 from J, leaving 17 bases between them. The length of the CDR3 is 15 residues. CDR3 sequence (DNA): TGTGCCAGCAGCCCCAGCTCGACATATGGTCAGCCCCAGCATTTT. It specifies CASSPSSTYGQPQHF.

The V and J genes are TRBV21-1 and TRBJ2-5; TRBD1, as called in the table, went unchecked against the DNA. TRBV21-1 is shown as a pseudogene. The CDR3 consists of 12 residues. The CDR3 sequence: CAGDSPQETQYF. The DNA of the CDR3 is TGTGCCGGGGACAGTCCTCAAGAGACCCAGTACTTC.

The chain is built from TRBV7-9 and TRBJ1-1; D is perhaps TRBD1 (6 bases). CDR3 length: 13 amino acids. V dropped 6 bases and J dropped 4 bases, with 12 bases sitting between them. From germline, CDR1 is SEHNR and CDR2 FQNEAQ (reference sequence). The CDR3 loop reads CASSGGAGTEAFF. The CDR3 DNA is TGTGCCAGCAGTGGGGGGGCAGGCACTGAAGCTTTCTTT. The full variable domain, with the rest looked up from reference TRBV7-9 and TRBJ1-1, is DTGVSQNPRHKITKRGQNVTFRCDPISEHNRLYWYRQTLGQGPEFLTYFQNEAQLEKSRLLSDRFSAERPKGSFSTLEIQRTEQGDSAMYLCASSGGAGTEAFFGQGTRLTVV.

The chain joins TRBV10-2 to TRBJ2-3, with D uncertain. V lost 5 bases and J 0 bases, leaving 15 bases between the germline ends. The CDR3 length is 16 residues. The germline V gene has CDR1 WSHSY and CDR2 SAAADI. CDR3 loop: CASSQPESTSTDTQYF. DNA for the CDR3: TGCGCCAGCAGTCAACCTGAATCTACTAGCACAGATACGCAGTATTTT.

This rearrangement joins TRBV30 to TRBJ1-3; 7 bases agree with TRBD1. The CDR3 sequence is 15 residues long. V lost 0 bases to trimming and J lost 2 bases; unmatched junction nucleotides: 4. Germline assignment: CDR1 GTSNPN and CDR2 SVGIG (reference sequence). The CDR3 reads CAWSVGTVTGNTIYF. In DNA form, the CDR3 reads TGTGCCTGGAGTGTAGGGACAGTAACTGGAAACACCATATATTTT.

The chain links TRBV29-1 to TRBJ1-2; 7 bases align to TRBD1. The CDR3 is 11 residues long. Per the germline V gene, CDR1 is SQVTM and CDR2 is ANQGSEA. The trim removed 7 bases at V and 6 bases at J, leaving 5 bases unmatched. In nucleotides, the CDR3 is TGCAGCGCCTCAGACAGGGATGGCTACACCTTC. Amino acid sequence: CSASDRDGYTF.

The chain couples TRBV19 to TRBJ2-7; weak D call: TRBD1 (6 bases). V dropped 4 bases and J dropped 0 bases, with 10 bases sitting between them. The CDR3 spans 14 residues. The germline V gene has CDR1 LNHDA and CDR2 SQIVND (reference sequence). CDR3 region: CASSRQVSSYEQYF. The CDR3, as DNA: TGTGCCAGTAGTAGACAGGTGAGCTCCTACGAGCAGTACTTC.

This chain joins TRBV25-1 and TRBJ1-2; D gene ambiguous. V was trimmed by 0 bases and J by 7 bases, leaving 6 bases between them. This CDR3 spans 12 amino acids. CDR1 is MGHDK and CDR2 is SYGVNS in the germline V gene. The chain's CDR3 is CASSEYSRGYTF. The CDR3 nucleotides read TGTGCCAGCAGTGAATATAGTCGTGGCTACACCTTC.

The gene calls are TRBV7-9 and TRBJ1-1; D is unresolved. V shed 4 bases and J shed 7 bases, with 13 bases lying between them. Germline CDR1 is SEHNR and CDR2 is FQNEAQ (reference sequence). This CDR3 is built from 13 residues. The CDR3 region is CASSSLFGGEAFF. CDR3 coding DNA: TGTGCCAGCAGCTCCCTTTTTGGCGGTGAAGCTTTCTTT. The full variable domain, rest sourced from reference TRBV7-9 and TRBJ1-1, is DTGVSQNPRHKITKRGQNVTFRCDPISEHNRLYWYRQTLGQGPEFLTYFQNEAQLEKSRLLSDRFSAERPKGSFSTLEIQRTEQGDSAMYLCASSSLFGGEAFFGQGTRLTVV.

The chain employs TRBV2 and TRBJ1-2, with 8 bases that match TRBD1. The V gene end was trimmed by 7 bases and the J gene end by 1 base; junction bases not matched to a gene: 11. Germline assignment: CDR1 SNHLY and CDR2 FYNNEI. CDR3 size: 16 residues. As DNA, the CDR3 is TGTGCCAGCAAGGTGGCAGGGGGCGAAGGTAACTATGGCTACACCTTC. It translates to CASKVAGGEGNYGYTF. The whole variable domain, filled in from reference TRBV2 and TRBJ1-2, reads EPEVTQTPSHQVTQMGQEVILRCVPISNHLYFYWYRQILGQKVEFLVSFYNNEISEKSEIFDDQFSVERPDGSNFTLKIRSTKLEDSAMYFCASKVAGGEGNYGYTFGSGTRLTVV.